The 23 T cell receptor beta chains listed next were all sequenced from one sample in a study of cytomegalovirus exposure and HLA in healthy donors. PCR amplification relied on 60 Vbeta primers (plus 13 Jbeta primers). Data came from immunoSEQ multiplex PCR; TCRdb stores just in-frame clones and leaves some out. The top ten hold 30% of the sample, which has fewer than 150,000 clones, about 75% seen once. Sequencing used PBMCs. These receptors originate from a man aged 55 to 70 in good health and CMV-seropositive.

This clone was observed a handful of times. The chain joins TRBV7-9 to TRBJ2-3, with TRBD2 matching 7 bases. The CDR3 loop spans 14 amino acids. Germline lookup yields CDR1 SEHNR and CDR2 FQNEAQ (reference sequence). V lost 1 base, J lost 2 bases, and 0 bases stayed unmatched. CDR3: CASSLGDYTDTQYF. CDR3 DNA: TGTGCCAGCAGCTTAGGGGACTACACAGATACGCAGTATTTT.

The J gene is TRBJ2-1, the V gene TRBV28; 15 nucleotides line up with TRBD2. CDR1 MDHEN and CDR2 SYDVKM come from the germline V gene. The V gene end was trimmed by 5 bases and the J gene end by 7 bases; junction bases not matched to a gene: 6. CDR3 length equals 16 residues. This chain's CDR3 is CASSLWTSGRGNEQFF. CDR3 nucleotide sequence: TGTGCCAGCAGTCTTTGGACTAGCGGGAGGGGGAATGAGCAGTTCTTC.

The CDR3 sequence is CASSQVIAGDSYEQYF. As DNA, the CDR3 is TGTGCCAGCAGCCAAGTCATAGCGGGGGATTCGTACGAGCAGTACTTC. The genes are TRBV14 and TRBJ2-7; 9 bases match TRBD2. This CDR3 has 16 residues. Germline assignment: CDR1 SGHDN and CDR2 FVKESK. Losses at the gene ends were 1 base for V and 4 bases for J; bases not matched to a gene: 8.

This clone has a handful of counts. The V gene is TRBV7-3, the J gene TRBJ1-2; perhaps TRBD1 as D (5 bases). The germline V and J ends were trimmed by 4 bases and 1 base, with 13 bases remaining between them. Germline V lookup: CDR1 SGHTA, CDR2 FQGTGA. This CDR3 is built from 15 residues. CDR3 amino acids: CASSSGGAGNYGYTF. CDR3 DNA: TGTGCCAGCAGCTCCGGTGGGGCCGGTAACTATGGCTACACCTTC.

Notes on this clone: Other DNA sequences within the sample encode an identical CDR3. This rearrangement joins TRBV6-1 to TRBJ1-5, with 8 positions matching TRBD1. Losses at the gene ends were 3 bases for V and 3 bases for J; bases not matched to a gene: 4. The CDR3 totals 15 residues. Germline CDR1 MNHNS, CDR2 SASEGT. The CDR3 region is CASSEQGALNQPQHF. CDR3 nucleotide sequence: TGTGCCAGCAGTGAGCAGGGGGCCCTCAATCAGCCCCAGCATTTT.

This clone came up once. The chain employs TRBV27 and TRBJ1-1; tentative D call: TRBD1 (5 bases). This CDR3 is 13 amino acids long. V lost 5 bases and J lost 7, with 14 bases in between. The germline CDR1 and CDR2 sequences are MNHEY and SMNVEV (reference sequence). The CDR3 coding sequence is TGTGCCAGCAGTCCCAGGAGGGGCTTTGAAGCTTTCTTT. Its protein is CASSPRRGFEAFF.

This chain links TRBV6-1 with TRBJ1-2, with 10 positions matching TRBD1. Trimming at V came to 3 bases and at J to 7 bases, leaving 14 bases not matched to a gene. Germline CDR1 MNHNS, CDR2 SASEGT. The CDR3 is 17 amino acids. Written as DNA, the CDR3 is TGTGCCAGCAGTGAGTCGTATCGACCGGGACAGGGGATTGGCTACACCTTC. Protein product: CASSESYRPGQGIGYTF.

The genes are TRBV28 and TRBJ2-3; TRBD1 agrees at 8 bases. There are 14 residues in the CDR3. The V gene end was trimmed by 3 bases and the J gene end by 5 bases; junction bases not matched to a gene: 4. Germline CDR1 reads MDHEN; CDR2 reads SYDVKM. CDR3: CASSFSRGQDTQYF. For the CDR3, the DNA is TGTGCCAGCAGTTTCAGCAGGGGGCAAGATACGCAGTATTTT.

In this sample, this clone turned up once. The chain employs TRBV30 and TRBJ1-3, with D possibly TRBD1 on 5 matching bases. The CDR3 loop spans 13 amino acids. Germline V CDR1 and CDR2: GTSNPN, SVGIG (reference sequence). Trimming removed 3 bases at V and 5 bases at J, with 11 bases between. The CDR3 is CAWRSRARNTIYF. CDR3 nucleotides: TGTGCCTGGAGAAGCAGGGCGAGAAACACCATATATTTT.

Here the CDR3 DNA reads TGTGCCAGCAGCCAGGAAAACGACAGGCGCTACGAGCAGTACTTC. It yields the protein CASSQENDRRYEQYF. The chain employs TRBV4-2 and TRBJ2-7, with a tentative D call TRBD1 (6 bases). Trimming cost V 3 bases and J 3 bases, with 15 bases left between them. The germline CDR1 and CDR2 sequences are LGHNA and YNFKEQ. This CDR3 contains 15 residues.

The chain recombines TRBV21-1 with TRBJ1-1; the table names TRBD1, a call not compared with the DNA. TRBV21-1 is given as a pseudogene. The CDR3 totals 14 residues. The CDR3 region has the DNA TGTGCCAGCAGCCTTATGGACAGGGCGACTGAAGCTTTCTTT. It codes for CASSLMDRATEAFF.

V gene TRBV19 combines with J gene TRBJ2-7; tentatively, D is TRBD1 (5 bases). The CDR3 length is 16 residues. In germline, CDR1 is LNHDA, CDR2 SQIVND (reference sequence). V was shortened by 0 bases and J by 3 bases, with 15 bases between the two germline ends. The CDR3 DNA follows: TGTGCCAGTAGTATAGATGGGGCACCCACCCGCTACGAGCAGTACTTC. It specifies CASSIDGAPTRYEQYF.

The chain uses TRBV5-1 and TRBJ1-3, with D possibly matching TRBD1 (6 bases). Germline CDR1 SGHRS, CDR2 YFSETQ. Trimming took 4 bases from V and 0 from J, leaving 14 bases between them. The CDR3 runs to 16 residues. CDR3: CASSQGGLISGNTIYF. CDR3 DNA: TGCGCCAGCAGCCAAGGGGGTTTGATCTCTGGAAACACCATATATTTT.

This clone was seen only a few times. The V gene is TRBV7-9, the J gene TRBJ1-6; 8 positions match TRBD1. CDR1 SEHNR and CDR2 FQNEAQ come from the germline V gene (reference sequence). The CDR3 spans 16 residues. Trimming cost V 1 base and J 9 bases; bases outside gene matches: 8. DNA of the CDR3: TGTGCCAGCAGCTTAGGGGTAGGACAGGGAAGTTCACCCCTCCACTTT. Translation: CASSLGVGQGSSPLHF. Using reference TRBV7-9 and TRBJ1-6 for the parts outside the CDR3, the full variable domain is DTGVSQNPRHKITKRGQNVTFRCDPISEHNRLYWYRQTLGQGPEFLTYFQNEAQLEKSRLLSDRFSAERPKGSFSTLEIQRTEQGDSAMYLCASSLGVGQGSSPLHFGNGTRLTVT.

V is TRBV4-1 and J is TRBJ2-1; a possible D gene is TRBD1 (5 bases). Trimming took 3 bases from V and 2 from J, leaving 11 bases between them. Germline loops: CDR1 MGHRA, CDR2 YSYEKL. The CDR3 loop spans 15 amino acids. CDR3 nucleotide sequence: TGCGCCAGCAGCCAGGGCAGGGTTCCCTACAATGAGCAGTTCTTC. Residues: CASSQGRVPYNEQFF.

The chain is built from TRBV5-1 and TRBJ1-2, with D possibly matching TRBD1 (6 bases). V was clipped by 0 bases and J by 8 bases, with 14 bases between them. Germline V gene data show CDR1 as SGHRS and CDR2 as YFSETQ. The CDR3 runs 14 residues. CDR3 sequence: CASSLEQTGYGYTF. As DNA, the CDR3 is TGCGCCAGCAGCTTGGAGCAGACAGGATACGGCTACACCTTC. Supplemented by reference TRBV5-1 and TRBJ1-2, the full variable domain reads KAGVTQTPRYLIKTRGQQVTLSCSPISGHRSVSWYQQTPGQGLQFLFEYFSETQRNKGNFPGRFSGRQFSNSRSEMNVSTLELGDSALYLCASSLEQTGYGYTFGSGTRLTVV.

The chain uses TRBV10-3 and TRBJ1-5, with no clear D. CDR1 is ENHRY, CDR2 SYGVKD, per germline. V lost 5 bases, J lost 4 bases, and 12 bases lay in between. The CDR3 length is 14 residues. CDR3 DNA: TGTGCCATCAGTTCACTTCGAGGGAATCAGCCCCAGCATTTT. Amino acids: CAISSLRGNQPQHF.

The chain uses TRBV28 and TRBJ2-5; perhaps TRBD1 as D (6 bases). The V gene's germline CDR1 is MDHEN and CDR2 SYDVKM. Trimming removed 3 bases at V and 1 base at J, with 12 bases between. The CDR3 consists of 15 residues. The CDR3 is CASSFPDSSQETQYF. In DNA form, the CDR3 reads TGTGCCAGCAGTTTCCCGGACAGTTCCCAAGAGACCCAGTACTTC.

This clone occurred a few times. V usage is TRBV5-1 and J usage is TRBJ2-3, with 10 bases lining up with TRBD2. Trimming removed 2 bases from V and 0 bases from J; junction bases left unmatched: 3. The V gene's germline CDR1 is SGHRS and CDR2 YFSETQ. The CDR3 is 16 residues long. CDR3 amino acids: CASSFGLAASTDTQYF. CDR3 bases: TGCGCCAGCAGCTTTGGACTAGCGGCTAGCACAGATACGCAGTATTTT.

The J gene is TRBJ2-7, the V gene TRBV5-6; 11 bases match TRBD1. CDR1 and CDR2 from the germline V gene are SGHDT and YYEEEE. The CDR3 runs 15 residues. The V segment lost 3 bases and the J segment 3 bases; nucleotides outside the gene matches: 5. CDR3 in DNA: TGTGCCAGCAGCTGGGGCGGGACAGGGGGCTACGAGCAGTACTTC. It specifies CASSWGGTGGYEQYF. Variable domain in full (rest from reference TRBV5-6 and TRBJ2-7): DAGVTQSPTHLIKTRGQQVTLRCSPKSGHDTVSWYQQALGQGPQFIFQYYEEEERQRGNFPDRFSGHQFPNYSSELNVNALLLGDSALYLCASSWGGTGGYEQYFGPGTRLTVT.

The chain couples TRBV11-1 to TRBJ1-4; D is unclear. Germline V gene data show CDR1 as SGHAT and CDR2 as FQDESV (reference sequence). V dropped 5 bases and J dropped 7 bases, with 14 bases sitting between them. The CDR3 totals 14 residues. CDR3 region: CASSPGGSSEKLFF. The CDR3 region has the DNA TGTGCCAGCAGCCCCGGAGGAAGTTCTGAAAAACTGTTTTTT.

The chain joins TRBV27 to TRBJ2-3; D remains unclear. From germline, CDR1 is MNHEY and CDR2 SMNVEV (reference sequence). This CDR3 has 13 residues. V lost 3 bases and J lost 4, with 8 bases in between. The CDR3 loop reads CASSFRGSDTQYF. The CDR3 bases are TGTGCCAGCAGTTTCCGAGGTTCAGATACGCAGTATTTT.

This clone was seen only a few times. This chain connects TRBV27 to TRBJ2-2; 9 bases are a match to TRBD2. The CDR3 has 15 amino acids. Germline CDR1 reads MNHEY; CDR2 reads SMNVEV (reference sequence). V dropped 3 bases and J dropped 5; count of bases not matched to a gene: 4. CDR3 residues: CASSLGAGGTGELFF. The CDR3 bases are TGTGCCAGCAGTTTGGGAGCGGGAGGTACCGGGGAGCTGTTTTTT.